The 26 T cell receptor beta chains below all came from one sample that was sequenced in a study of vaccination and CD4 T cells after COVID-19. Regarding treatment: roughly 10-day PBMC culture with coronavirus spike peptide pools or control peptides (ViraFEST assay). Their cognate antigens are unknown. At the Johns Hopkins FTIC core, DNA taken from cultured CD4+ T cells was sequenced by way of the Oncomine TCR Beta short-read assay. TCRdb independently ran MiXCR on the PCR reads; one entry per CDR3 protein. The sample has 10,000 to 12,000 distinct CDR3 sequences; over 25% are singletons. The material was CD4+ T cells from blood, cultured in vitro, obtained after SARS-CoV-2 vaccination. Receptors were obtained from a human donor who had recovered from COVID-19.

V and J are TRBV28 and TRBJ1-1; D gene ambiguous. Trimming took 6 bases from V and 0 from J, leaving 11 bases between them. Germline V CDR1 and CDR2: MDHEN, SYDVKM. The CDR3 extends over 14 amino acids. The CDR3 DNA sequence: TGTGCCAGCAGACCTGGAGGTGTGAACACTGAAGCTTTCTTT. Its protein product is CASRPGGVNTEAFF.

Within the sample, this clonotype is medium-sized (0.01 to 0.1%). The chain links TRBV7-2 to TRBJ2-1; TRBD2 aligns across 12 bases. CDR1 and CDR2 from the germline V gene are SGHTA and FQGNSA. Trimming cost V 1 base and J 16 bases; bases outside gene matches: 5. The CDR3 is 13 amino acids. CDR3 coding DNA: TGTGCCAGCAGCTTAGGGACTAGCGGGACTAGTTTCTTC. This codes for CASSLGTSGTSFF.

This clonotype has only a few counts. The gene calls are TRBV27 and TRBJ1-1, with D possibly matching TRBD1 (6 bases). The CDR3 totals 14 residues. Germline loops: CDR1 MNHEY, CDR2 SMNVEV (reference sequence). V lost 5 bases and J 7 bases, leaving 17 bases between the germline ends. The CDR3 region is CASSINRDWVEAFF. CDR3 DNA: TGTGCCAGCAGTATCAACAGGGACTGGGTTGAAGCTTTCTTT.

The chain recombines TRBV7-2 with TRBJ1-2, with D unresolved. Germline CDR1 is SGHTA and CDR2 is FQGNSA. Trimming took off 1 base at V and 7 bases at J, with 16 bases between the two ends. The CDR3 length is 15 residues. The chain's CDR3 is CASSLGVGLEGGYTF. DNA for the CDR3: TGTGCCAGCAGCTTAGGGGTCGGGTTGGAGGGTGGCTACACCTTC.

The CDR3 DNA is TGCGCCAGCAGCCCCCGACTAGCGGGCTCACTTTCCTACAATGAGCAGTTCTTC. It specifies CASSPRLAGSLSYNEQFF. This rearrangement joins TRBV4-1 to TRBJ2-1; 10 bases fit TRBD2. With 4 bases clipped from V and 1 base from J, the junction kept 10 bases outside the gene matches. The CDR3 is made up of 18 amino acids. From germline, CDR1 is MGHRA and CDR2 YSYEKL.

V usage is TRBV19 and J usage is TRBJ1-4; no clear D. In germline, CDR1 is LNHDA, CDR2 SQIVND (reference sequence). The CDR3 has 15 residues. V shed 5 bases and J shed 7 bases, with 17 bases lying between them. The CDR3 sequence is CASSAPVFWGEKLFF. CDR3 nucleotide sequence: TGTGCCAGTAGTGCTCCGGTCTTTTGGGGTGAAAAACTGTTTTTT.

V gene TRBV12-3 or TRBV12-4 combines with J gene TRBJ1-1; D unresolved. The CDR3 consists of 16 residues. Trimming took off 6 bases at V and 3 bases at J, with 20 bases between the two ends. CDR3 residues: CASSHRPTREDTEAFF. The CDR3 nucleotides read TGTGCCAGCAGCCATAGACCGACGCGGGAGGACACTGAAGCTTTCTTT.

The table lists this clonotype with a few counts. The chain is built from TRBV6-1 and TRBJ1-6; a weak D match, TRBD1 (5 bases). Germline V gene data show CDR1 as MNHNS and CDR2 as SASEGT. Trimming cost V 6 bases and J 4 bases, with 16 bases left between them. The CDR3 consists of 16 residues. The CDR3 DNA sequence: TGTGCCAGCAGATCGGGGGTGGGGGGATATAATTCACCCCTCCACTTT. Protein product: CASRSGVGGYNSPLHF.

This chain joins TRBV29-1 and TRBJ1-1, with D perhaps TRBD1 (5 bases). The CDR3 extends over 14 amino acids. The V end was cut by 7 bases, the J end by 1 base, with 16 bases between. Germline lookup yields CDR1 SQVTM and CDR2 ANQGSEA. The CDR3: CSAREPGTNTEAFF. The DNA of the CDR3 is TGCAGCGCTAGGGAGCCGGGGACGAACACTGAAGCTTTCTTT. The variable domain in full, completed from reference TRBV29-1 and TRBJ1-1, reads SAVISQKPSRDICQRGTSLTIQCQVDSQVTMMFWYRQQPGQSLTLIATANQGSEATYESGFVIDKFPISRPNLTFSTLTVSNMSPEDSSIYLCSAREPGTNTEAFFGQGTRLTVV.

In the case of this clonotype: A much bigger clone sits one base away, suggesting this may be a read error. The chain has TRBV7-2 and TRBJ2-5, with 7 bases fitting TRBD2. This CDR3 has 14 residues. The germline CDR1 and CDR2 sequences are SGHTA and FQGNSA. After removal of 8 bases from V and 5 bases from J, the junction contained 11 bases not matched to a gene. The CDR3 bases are TGTGCCAGCGGATCGTGGGGTAGCGGGGAGACCCAGTACTTC. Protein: CASGSWGSGETQYF.

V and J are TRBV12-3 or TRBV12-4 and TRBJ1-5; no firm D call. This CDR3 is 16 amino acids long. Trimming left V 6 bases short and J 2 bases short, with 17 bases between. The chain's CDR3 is CASRLGSGRGNQPQHF. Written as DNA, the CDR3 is TGTGCCAGCAGACTAGGATCGGGGAGGGGCAATCAGCCCCAGCATTTT.

CDR3 in DNA: TGTGCCAGCAGCTGGGACAGGGTGGGAACCGGGGAGCTGTTTTTT. Translation: CASSWDRVGTGELFF. The chain combines TRBV5-4 with TRBJ2-2; 9 nucleotides agree with TRBD1. The CDR3 runs to 15 residues. Trimming removed 3 bases from V and 5 bases from J; junction bases left unmatched: 5. From germline, CDR1 is SGHNT and CDR2 YYREEE (reference sequence).

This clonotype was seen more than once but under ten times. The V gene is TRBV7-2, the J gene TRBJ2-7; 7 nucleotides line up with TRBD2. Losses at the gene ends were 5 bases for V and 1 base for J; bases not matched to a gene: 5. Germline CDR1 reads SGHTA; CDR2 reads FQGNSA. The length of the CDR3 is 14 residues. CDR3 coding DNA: TGTGCCAGCAGCGGAGGGACTACTTCCTACGAGCAGTACTTC. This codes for CASSGGTTSYEQYF.

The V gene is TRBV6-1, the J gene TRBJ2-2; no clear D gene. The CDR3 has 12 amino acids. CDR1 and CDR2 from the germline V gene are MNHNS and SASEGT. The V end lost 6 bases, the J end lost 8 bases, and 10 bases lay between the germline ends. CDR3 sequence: CASRPQVGELFF. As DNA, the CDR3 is TGTGCCAGCAGGCCTCAGGTTGGGGAGCTGTTTTTT.

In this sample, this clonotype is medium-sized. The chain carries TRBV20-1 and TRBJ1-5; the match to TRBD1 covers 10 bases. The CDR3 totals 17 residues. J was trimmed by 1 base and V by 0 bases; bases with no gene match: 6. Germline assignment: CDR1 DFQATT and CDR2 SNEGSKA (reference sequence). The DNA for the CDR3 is TGCAGTGCTAGAGATGGAAGACAGGGGGCGAGCAATCAGCCCCAGCATTTT. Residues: CSARDGRQGASNQPQHF.

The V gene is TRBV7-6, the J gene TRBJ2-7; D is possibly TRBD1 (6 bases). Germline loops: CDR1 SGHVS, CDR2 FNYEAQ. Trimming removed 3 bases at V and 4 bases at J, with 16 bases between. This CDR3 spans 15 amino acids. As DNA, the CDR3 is TGTGCCAGCAGCTTGCGAGCCGGGACAAATTACGAGCAGTACTTC. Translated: CASSLRAGTNYEQYF.

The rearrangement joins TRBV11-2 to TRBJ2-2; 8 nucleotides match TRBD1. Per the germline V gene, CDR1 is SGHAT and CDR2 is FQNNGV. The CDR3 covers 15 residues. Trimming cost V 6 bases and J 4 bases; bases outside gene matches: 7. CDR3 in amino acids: CASSLTGAGTGELFF. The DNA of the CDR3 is TGTGCCAGCAGTTTGACAGGGGCGGGCACCGGGGAGCTGTTTTTT.

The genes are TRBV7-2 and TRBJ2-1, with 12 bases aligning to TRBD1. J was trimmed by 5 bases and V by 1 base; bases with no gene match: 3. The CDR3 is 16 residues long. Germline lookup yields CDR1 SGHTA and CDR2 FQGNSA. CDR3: CASSLGGTGGNNEQFF. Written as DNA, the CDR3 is TGTGCCAGCAGCTTAGGAGGGACAGGGGGCAACAATGAGCAGTTCTTC.

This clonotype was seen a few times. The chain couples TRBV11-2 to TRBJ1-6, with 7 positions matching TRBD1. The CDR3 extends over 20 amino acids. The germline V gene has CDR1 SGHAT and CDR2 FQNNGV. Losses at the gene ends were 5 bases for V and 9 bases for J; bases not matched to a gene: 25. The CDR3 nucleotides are TGTGCCAGCAGCCCCCCCTATACCCGGACAGGCCGCAGGTGGGGTTCACCCCTCCACTTT. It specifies CASSPPYTRTGRRWGSPLHF.

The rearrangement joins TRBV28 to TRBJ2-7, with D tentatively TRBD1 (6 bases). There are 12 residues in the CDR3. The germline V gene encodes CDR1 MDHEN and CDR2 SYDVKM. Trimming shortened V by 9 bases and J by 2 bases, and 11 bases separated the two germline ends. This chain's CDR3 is CASFGQPYEQYF. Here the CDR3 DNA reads TGTGCCAGTTTCGGACAGCCCTACGAGCAGTACTTC.

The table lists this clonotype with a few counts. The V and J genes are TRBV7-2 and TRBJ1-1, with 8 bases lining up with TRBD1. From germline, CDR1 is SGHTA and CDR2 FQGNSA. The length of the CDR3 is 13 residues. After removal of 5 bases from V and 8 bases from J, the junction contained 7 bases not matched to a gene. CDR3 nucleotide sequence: TGTGCCAGCAGCCCACAGGGGGAGTTAGAAGCTTTCTTT. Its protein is CASSPQGELEAFF. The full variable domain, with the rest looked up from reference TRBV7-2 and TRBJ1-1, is GAGVSQSPSNKVTEKGKDVELRCDPISGHTALYWYRQSLGQGLEFLIYFQGNSAPDKSGLPSDRFSAERTGGSVSTLTIQRTQQEDSAVYLCASSPQGELEAFFGQGTRLTVV.

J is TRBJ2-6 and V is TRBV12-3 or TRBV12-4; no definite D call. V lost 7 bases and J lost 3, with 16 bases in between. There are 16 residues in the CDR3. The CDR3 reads CASKRTAPIGANVLTF. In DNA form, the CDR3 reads TGTGCCAGCAAACGCACAGCACCTATTGGGGCCAACGTCCTGACTTTC.

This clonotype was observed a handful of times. CDR3 protein: CASSPIEGQPQHF. The DNA for the CDR3 is TGTGCCAGCAGTCCGATAGAAGGGCAGCCCCAGCATTTT. The V call is TRBV6-4, the J call TRBJ1-5; D ambiguous. Trimming took off 5 bases at V and 7 bases at J, with 12 bases between the two ends. The CDR3 runs 13 residues. Per germline, CDR1 MRHNA and CDR2 SNTAGT.

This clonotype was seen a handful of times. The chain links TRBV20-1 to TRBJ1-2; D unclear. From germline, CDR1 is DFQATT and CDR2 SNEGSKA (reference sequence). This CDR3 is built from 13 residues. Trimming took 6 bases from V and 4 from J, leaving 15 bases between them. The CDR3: CSAGRGSGYGYTF. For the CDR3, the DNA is TGCAGTGCCGGCCGGGGTTCTGGCTATGGCTACACCTTC.

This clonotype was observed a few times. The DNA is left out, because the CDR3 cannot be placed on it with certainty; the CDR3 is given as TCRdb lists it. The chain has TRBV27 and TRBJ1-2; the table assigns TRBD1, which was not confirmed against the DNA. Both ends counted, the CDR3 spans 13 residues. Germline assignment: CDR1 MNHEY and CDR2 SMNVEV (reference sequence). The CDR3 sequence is CASSFGPGYGYTF.

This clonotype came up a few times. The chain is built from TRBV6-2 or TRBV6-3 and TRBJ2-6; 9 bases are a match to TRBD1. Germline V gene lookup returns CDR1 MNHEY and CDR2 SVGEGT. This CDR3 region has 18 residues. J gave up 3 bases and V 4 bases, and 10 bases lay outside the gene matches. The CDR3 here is CASSLHRGRFGGANVLTF. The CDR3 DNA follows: TGTGCCAGCAGTTTACACAGGGGGCGCTTTGGTGGGGCCAACGTCCTGACTTTC.